Each of the 12 T cell receptor beta chains below was sequenced from the same sample in a study of PD-1 blockade in classical Hodgkin lymphoma. As for time point: cycle 4 day 1 (C4D1), after five to seven weeks of nivolumab. Each patient experienced a relapse that followed autologous stem cell transplantation, and brentuximab vedotin exposure varied. The data were produced by immunoSEQ multiplex PCR, yet TCRdb's version contains in-frame clones alone and is incomplete. The sample yields tens of thousands of clones, roughly 78% seen once. The source was peripheral blood mononuclear cells (PBMCs), collected before the fourth cycle of nivolumab. These receptors came from a human donor with classical Hodgkin lymphoma.

V is TRBV5-1 and J is TRBJ1-4, with TRBD1 as a possible D gene (6 bases). CDR1 is SGHRS and CDR2 is YFSETQ in the germline V gene. The CDR3 runs to 15 residues. The germline V and J ends were trimmed by 1 base and 1 base, with 8 bases remaining between them. Here the CDR3 reads CASSLLQGTNEKLFF. The CDR3 DNA reads as TGCGCCAGCAGCTTGCTACAGGGAACTAATGAAAAACTGTTTTTT.

This clone was recorded a few times. The rearrangement joins TRBV27 to TRBJ2-5, with 7 bases lining up with TRBD1. CDR3 length: 14 residues. Germline V gives CDR1 MNHEY, CDR2 SMNVEV (reference sequence). After removal of 5 bases from V and 4 bases from J, the junction contained 7 bases not matched to a gene. CDR3: CASSKDRVGETQYF. In nucleotides, the CDR3 is TGTGCCAGCAGTAAAGACAGGGTAGGAGAGACCCAGTACTTC.

CDR3 nucleotide sequence: TGTGCCACCTCTAACTTGGCGACGACGGGAACGCAGCCCCAGCATTTT. Translation: CATSNLATTGTQPQHF. This chain joins TRBV27 and TRBJ1-5; the D is unclear. Germline CDR1 and CDR2: MNHEY and SMNVEV (reference sequence). This CDR3 is built from 16 residues. Trimming took 10 bases from V and 7 from J, leaving 26 bases between them.

Details on this clone: Other DNA sequences within the sample encode an identical CDR3. The chain employs TRBV10-3 and TRBJ2-7; 7 bases align to TRBD2. CDR3 length equals 16 residues. The germline V gene has CDR1 ENHRY and CDR2 SYGVKD. V dropped 9 bases and J dropped 1; count of bases not matched to a gene: 15. CDR3 nucleotide sequence: TGTGCCATTAGCATGAAACCTAGCGGCGGGTCCTACGAGCAGTACTTC. This gives the protein CAISMKPSGGSYEQYF.

The chain recombines TRBV27 with TRBJ1-1; D might be TRBD1 (6 bases). CDR1 and CDR2 (germline): MNHEY, SMNVEV (reference sequence). There are 18 residues in the CDR3. V was shortened by 9 bases and J by 3 bases, with 29 bases between the two germline ends. CDR3 sequence reads: CASLLEGGWQSGDTEAFF. For the CDR3, the DNA is TGTGCCAGTCTCTTAGAGGGGGGGTGGCAATCTGGGGACACTGAAGCTTTCTTT.

The chain joins TRBV7-6 to TRBJ1-1, with D possibly matching TRBD1 (5 bases). Trimming left V 5 bases short and J 4 bases short, with 14 bases between. The CDR3 runs 14 residues. Germline CDR1 and CDR2: SGHVS and FNYEAQ. The CDR3 loop reads CASSARGGLTEAFF. CDR3 DNA: TGTGCCAGCAGCGCCCGGGGGGGACTCACTGAAGCTTTCTTT.

The chain has TRBV4-2 and TRBJ2-2; 10 nucleotides agree with TRBD2. V dropped 2 bases and J dropped 7; count of bases not matched to a gene: 13. Looked up from germline, CDR1 is LGHNA and CDR2 is YNFKEQ. The CDR3 has 18 residues. CDR3 coding DNA: TGTGCCAGCAGCCAACAGGGTCTAGCGGGAGAGCTGGGCGGGGAGCTGTTTTTT. Translated, it gives CASSQQGLAGELGGELFF.

The V gene is TRBV28, the J gene TRBJ2-1, with D possibly being TRBD2 (6 bases). The V and J ends lost 8 bases and 7 bases respectively, with 21 bases between them. The CDR3 has 15 amino acids. Germline CDR1 and CDR2: MDHEN and SYDVKM. For the CDR3, the DNA is TGTGCCAGCGCGAGCGGCGGGGAAGGGCTAAATGAGCAGTTCTTC. This codes for CASASGGEGLNEQFF.

The chain has TRBV7-2 and TRBJ2-3; 11 nucleotides agree with TRBD1. Germline V gives CDR1 SGHTA, CDR2 FQGNSA. The CDR3 has 17 amino acids. Trimming took 3 bases from V and 3 from J; bases not matched to a gene: 8. The CDR3 DNA reads TGTGCCAGCAGCTTCCCCGGGACAGGGGGGAGAACAGATACGCAGTATTTT. Translating gives CASSFPGTGGRTDTQYF.

The chain joins TRBV7-9 to TRBJ1-2, with D tentatively TRBD1 (5 bases). The germline V and J ends were trimmed by 5 bases and 6 bases, with 16 bases remaining between them. This CDR3 contains 14 residues. Germline assignment: CDR1 SEHNR and CDR2 FQNEAQ (reference sequence). CDR3 protein: CASSPLTGYDGYTF. The CDR3 DNA is TGTGCCAGCAGCCCCTTAACAGGATATGATGGCTACACCTTC.

This chain links TRBV18 with TRBJ1-4; D may be TRBD1 (6 bases). The length of the CDR3 is 20 residues. V was cut by 3 bases and J by 7 bases, with 30 bases left in between. Germline assignment: CDR1 KGHSH and CDR2 LQKENI. The CDR3 DNA sequence: TGTGCCAGCTCACCGACGTCCTCCGGGACCGCCTACATAGGGGGTGAAAAACTGTTTTTT. Amino acids: CASSPTSSGTAYIGGEKLFF.

The chain uses TRBV7-9 and TRBJ2-1; TRBD2 agrees at 13 bases. The J segment lost 0 bases and the V segment lost 2 bases, leaving 1 base of the junction unmatched. There are 17 residues in the CDR3. From germline, CDR1 is SEHNR and CDR2 FQNEAQ (reference sequence). The chain's CDR3 is CASSLRTSGSSYNEQFF. CDR3 DNA sequence: TGTGCCAGCAGCTTAAGGACTAGCGGGAGCTCCTACAATGAGCAGTTCTTC.